The 30 T cell receptor beta chains below all came from one sample that was sequenced in a study of T cell responses to AZD1222 COVID-19 vaccine. The data were produced by immunoSEQ multiplex PCR, yet TCRdb's version contains in-frame clones alone and is incomplete. This repertoire shows 91,000 or so clones, roughly 90% found once; its top ten account for about 3%. Material: peripheral blood, obtained 28 days after the second AZD1222 dose. These receptors came from an adult who received the AZD1222 COVID-19 vaccine.

The genes are TRBV4-2 and TRBJ1-2; weak D call: TRBD1 (5 bases). The CDR3 covers 17 residues. Germline V CDR1 and CDR2: LGHNA, YNFKEQ. V dropped 4 bases and J dropped 6 bases, with 24 bases sitting between them. The CDR3, as DNA: TGTGCCAGCAGCCGAATATCTATTATGGGGGGTGCGGATGGCTACACCTTC. This sequence encodes CASSRISIMGGADGYTF.

V is TRBV27 and J is TRBJ1-2; D perhaps matches TRBD1 (6 bases). Trimming shortened V by 3 bases and J by 5 bases, and 10 bases separated the two germline ends. The CDR3 sequence is 13 residues long. Germline V lookup: CDR1 MNHEY, CDR2 SMNVEV (reference sequence). The CDR3 DNA reads as TGTGCCAGCAGTTTTACAGGGTTTTATGGCTACACCTTC. Its translation: CASSFTGFYGYTF.

V and J are TRBV28 and TRBJ2-1; 10 nucleotides align to TRBD2. After removal of 2 bases from V and 3 bases from J, the junction contained 1 base not matched to a gene. This CDR3 is built from 15 residues. Germline V gives CDR1 MDHEN, CDR2 SYDVKM. The CDR3 DNA sequence: TGTGCCAGCAGTTTACTAGCGGGGGTCTACAATGAGCAGTTCTTC. Amino acids: CASSLLAGVYNEQFF.

The chain links TRBV4-1 to TRBJ1-1, with D unresolved. The CDR3 loop spans 14 amino acids. Trimming stripped 5 bases from V and 1 base from J, with 11 bases between. Germline values: CDR1 MGHRA, CDR2 YSYEKL. The CDR3: CASSTRQTNTEAFF. In DNA form, the CDR3 reads TGCGCCAGCAGCACCCGACAAACGAACACTGAAGCTTTCTTT.

The count of this clone is one. The J gene is TRBJ1-1, the V gene TRBV2; 8 positions match TRBD1. There are 17 residues in the CDR3. Germline CDR1 and CDR2: SNHLY and FYNNEI. The trim removed 3 bases at V and 3 bases at J, leaving 12 bases unmatched. The chain's CDR3 is CASSDWTGIWKDTEAFF. In DNA form, the CDR3 reads TGTGCCAGCAGTGATTGGACAGGGATTTGGAAGGACACTGAAGCTTTCTTT.

The rearrangement joins TRBV7-6 to TRBJ1-3; 9 bases match TRBD1. The V and J ends lost 5 bases and 3 bases, in that order; junction bases with no gene match: 5. The length of the CDR3 is 15 residues. Germline-derived CDR1 and CDR2 are SGHVS and FNYEAQ. The CDR3 DNA reads as TGTGCCAGCAGCCGGGACAGGGCGGGTGGAAACACCATATATTTT. Translation gives CASSRDRAGGNTIYF.

J is TRBJ1-1 and V is TRBV7-8; weak D call: TRBD1 (5 bases). CDR1 and CDR2 from the germline V gene are SGHVS and FQNEAQ. The V end was cut by 3 bases, the J end by 11 bases, with 10 bases between. This CDR3 contains 11 residues. CDR3 coding DNA: TGTGCCAGCAGCTTCCAAGGGGTTGCTTTCTTT. It codes for CASSFQGVAFF. The full variable domain, completed using reference TRBV7-8 and TRBJ1-1, is GAGVSQSPRYKVAKRGQDVALRCDPISGHVSLFWYQQALGQGPEFLTYFQNEAQLDKSGLPSDRFFAERPEGSVSTLKIQRTQQEDSAVYLCASSFQGVAFFGQGTRLTVV.

The rearrangement joins TRBV6-6 to TRBJ1-6; the D is unclear. The CDR3 has 15 amino acids. V lost 2 bases to trimming and J lost 5 bases, with 10 bases between them. The germline CDR1 and CDR2 sequences are MNHNY and SVGAGI (reference sequence). The CDR3, as DNA: TGTGCCAGCAGTTACGTGGACGGGAATAATTCACCCCTCCACTTT. It yields the protein CASSYVDGNNSPLHF.

The chain is built from TRBV19 and TRBJ1-1, with D perhaps TRBD1 (5 bases). This CDR3 contains 15 residues. Germline V lookup: CDR1 LNHDA, CDR2 SQIVND (reference sequence). V shed 5 bases and J shed 0 bases, with 13 bases lying between them. CDR3: CASSAQGKMNTEAFF. In DNA form, the CDR3 reads TGTGCCAGTAGTGCGCAGGGAAAGATGAACACTGAAGCTTTCTTT.

The CDR3 DNA reads TGTGCCAGCAGCTTGGTGGTAGAGGCAGATACGCAGTATTTT. Translation gives CASSLVVEADTQYF. J is TRBJ2-3 and V is TRBV5-4; unclear D gene. Germline V gene data show CDR1 as SGHNT and CDR2 as YYREEE (reference sequence). CDR3 length: 14 residues. V was clipped by 0 bases and J by 4 bases, with 9 bases between them.

In this sample, this clone turned up once. The chain combines TRBV11-3 with TRBJ2-5; 10 bases are shared with TRBD2. With V trimmed by 5 bases and J by 2 bases, 5 bases remained unmatched. The germline V gene encodes CDR1 SGHNT and CDR2 YENEEA. The CDR3 has 15 residues. DNA of the CDR3: TGTGCCAGCAGCCTTCAAGCGGGGGGGCAAGAGACCCAGTACTTC. It translates to CASSLQAGGQETQYF. The whole variable domain, filled in from reference TRBV11-3 and TRBJ2-5, reads EAGVVQSPRYKIIEKKQPVAFWCNPISGHNTLYWYLQNLGQGPELLIRYENEEAVDDSQLPKDRFSAERLKGVDSTLKIQPAELGDSAVYLCASSLQAGGQETQYFGPGTRLLVL.

The chain links TRBV19 to TRBJ2-3, with 13 bases fitting TRBD2. J gave up 0 bases and V 5 bases, and 5 bases lay outside the gene matches. The CDR3 has 17 amino acids. Germline CDR1 reads LNHDA; CDR2 reads SQIVND (reference sequence). This CDR3 reads CASSSPGLAGSTDTQYF. CDR3 DNA sequence: TGTGCCAGTAGTTCCCCGGGACTAGCGGGGAGCACAGATACGCAGTATTTT.

The V gene is TRBV9, the J gene TRBJ1-4; 11 nucleotides align to TRBD1. The germline CDR1 and CDR2 sequences are SGDLS and YYNGEE. The V and J ends lost 0 bases and 8 bases, in that order; junction bases with no gene match: 6. This CDR3 comprises 16 residues. CDR3 residues: CASSVGGDRGREKLFF. CDR3 sequence (DNA): TGTGCCAGCAGCGTAGGCGGGGACAGGGGGAGAGAAAAACTGTTTTTT. The whole variable domain, remainder taken from reference TRBV9 and TRBJ1-4, is DSGVTQTPKHLITATGQRVTLRCSPRSGDLSVYWYQQSLDQGLQFLIQYYNGEERAKGNILERFSAQQFPDLHSELNLSSLELGDSALYFCASSVGGDRGREKLFFGSGTQLSVL.

The chain uses TRBV7-2 and TRBJ2-7; 7 bases match TRBD1. The V and J ends lost 5 bases and 6 bases, in that order; junction bases with no gene match: 22. The CDR3 contains 18 residues. From germline, CDR1 is SGHTA and CDR2 FQGNSA. The CDR3 bases are TGTGCCAGCAGCCGGAGGCCACAGGGGCAGCTTCTCTCGTCCGAGCAGTACTTC. Encoded protein: CASSRRPQGQLLSSEQYF.

CDR3 coding DNA: TGTGCCAGCAGGCAGGGACTAGAGGAGACCCAGTACTTC. Translation gives CASRQGLEETQYF. The chain is built from TRBV25-1 and TRBJ2-5, with 8 bases fitting TRBD2. From germline, CDR1 is MGHDK and CDR2 SYGVNS. V trimming: 6 bases; J trimming: 5 bases; junction bases outside the gene matches: 5. The CDR3 runs 13 residues. Based on the CDR3 plus reference TRBV25-1 and TRBJ2-5, the full variable domain is EADIYQTPRYLVIGTGKKITLECSQTMGHDKMYWYQQDPGMELHLIHYSYGVNSTEKGDLSSESTVSRIRTEHFPLTLESARPSHTSQYLCASRQGLEETQYFGPGTRLLVL.

The count of this clone is one. This sample includes further DNA sequences coding for the same CDR3. CDR3 bases: TGTGCCAGCAGCTTAGGCAACTATGGCTACACCTTC. The encoded protein is CASSLGNYGYTF. This chain links TRBV7-9 with TRBJ1-2; D gene uncertain. The V end lost 1 base, the J end lost 2 bases, and 2 bases lay between the germline ends. The CDR3 has 12 amino acids. Germline V gene lookup returns CDR1 SEHNR and CDR2 FQNEAQ (reference sequence). Drawing the rest from reference TRBV7-9 and TRBJ1-2, the complete variable domain is DTGVSQNPRHKITKRGQNVTFRCDPISEHNRLYWYRQTLGQGPEFLTYFQNEAQLEKSRLLSDRFSAERPKGSFSTLEIQRTEQGDSAMYLCASSLGNYGYTFGSGTRLTVV.

This sequence joins TRBV7-2 and TRBJ1-1; D might be TRBD1 (5 bases). The CDR3 has 15 amino acids. Germline loops: CDR1 SGHTA, CDR2 FQGNSA. V shed 0 bases and J shed 1 base, with 9 bases lying between them. Written as DNA, the CDR3 is TGTGCCAGCAGCTTAGCTGGGGGAGAGAACACTGAAGCTTTCTTT. It specifies CASSLAGGENTEAFF.

This chain connects TRBV28 to TRBJ2-7; D ambiguous. Trimming shortened V by 6 bases and J by 4 bases, and 10 bases separated the two germline ends. Per germline, CDR1 MDHEN and CDR2 SYDVKM. This CDR3 spans 12 amino acids. The CDR3 nucleotides read TGTGCCAGCAGCCTACCCAAGTACGAGCAGTACTTC. Translating it yields CASSLPKYEQYF.

J is TRBJ2-7 and V is TRBV10-2; 7 bases match TRBD1. V shed 6 bases, J shed 2 bases, and the junction held 16 bases outside the gene matches. This CDR3 is built from 17 residues. Germline V gene lookup returns CDR1 WSHSY and CDR2 SAAADI. CDR3 nucleotide sequence: TGCGCCAGCAGCCGCCCCCTTACAGGGGAAATGACCTACGAGCAGTACTTC. Protein: CASSRPLTGEMTYEQYF.

The CDR3 sequence: CASSFDSDRGYEQYF. The CDR3 DNA follows: TGTGCCAGTAGTTTTGATAGCGACAGGGGTTACGAGCAGTACTTC. This chain connects TRBV19 to TRBJ2-7, with 8 bases identical to TRBD1. This CDR3 comprises 15 residues. With 5 bases clipped from V and 4 bases from J, the junction kept 10 bases outside the gene matches. Germline V gene data show CDR1 as LNHDA and CDR2 as SQIVND (reference sequence).

The chain links TRBV6-5 to TRBJ2-2; D might be TRBD1 or TRBD2, each matching 5 bases. Germline V gene lookup returns CDR1 MNHEY and CDR2 SVGAGI. The CDR3 contains 13 residues. V dropped 10 bases and J dropped 4 bases, with 13 bases sitting between them. This CDR3 is CATGAGVTGELFF. In DNA, the CDR3 is TGTGCCACCGGGGCTGGGGTCACCGGGGAGCTGTTTTTT.

The chain joins TRBV11-3 to TRBJ1-4, with 7 bases lining up with TRBD1. The V segment lost 4 bases and the J segment 7 bases; nucleotides outside the gene matches: 6. Germline CDR1 and CDR2: SGHNT and YENEEA. The length of the CDR3 is 14 residues. The CDR3 DNA follows: TGTGCCAGCAGCTCGGGACAGAACTTTGAAAAACTGTTTTTT. Protein sequence: CASSSGQNFEKLFF.

The chain couples TRBV27 to TRBJ1-3, with D unclear. Trimming cost V 3 bases and J 4 bases, with 7 bases left between them. The CDR3 has 13 residues. The germline V gene has CDR1 MNHEY and CDR2 SMNVEV (reference sequence). The CDR3 loop reads CASSFSGGNTIYF. CDR3 in DNA: TGTGCCAGCAGTTTTTCGGGGGGAAACACCATATATTTT.

The chain carries TRBV6-6 and TRBJ1-5, with 8 bases lining up with TRBD1. V shed 4 bases, J shed 2 bases, and the junction held 7 bases outside the gene matches. The germline gives CDR1 MNHNY, CDR2 SVGAGI (reference sequence). This CDR3 spans 16 amino acids. For the CDR3, the DNA is TGTGCCAGCAGTTCCCAGGACAGGGCGGGCAATCAGCCCCAGCATTTT. Translated: CASSSQDRAGNQPQHF.

The chain links TRBV29-1 to TRBJ1-2; D is undetermined. The CDR3 covers 14 residues. Per the germline V gene, CDR1 is SQVTM and CDR2 is ANQGSEA. Between the trimmed V and J ends, which lost 4 bases and 2 bases, there was a span of 14 bases. CDR3 in amino acids: CSVAEGVGNYGYTF. DNA of the CDR3: TGCAGCGTTGCCGAGGGAGTAGGGAACTATGGCTACACCTTC.

Turning to this clone: The same CDR3 also results from other DNA sequences found in this sample. The rearrangement links TRBV5-1 to TRBJ1-2; D gene unclear. This CDR3 is built from 14 residues. The V end lost 0 bases, the J end lost 2 bases, and 8 bases lay between the germline ends. Germline CDR1 reads SGHRS; CDR2 reads YFSETQ. The CDR3 is CASSLAGLNYGYTF. The CDR3 coding sequence is TGCGCCAGCAGCTTGGCCGGACTGAACTATGGCTACACCTTC.

This chain joins TRBV5-6 and TRBJ1-5; TRBD1 matches 7 bases. Trimming took 0 bases from V and 2 from J; bases not matched to a gene: 2. Per germline, CDR1 SGHDT and CDR2 YYEEEE. The CDR3 sequence is 15 residues long. This chain's CDR3 is CASSLGGQRNQPQHF. The CDR3 region has the DNA TGTGCCAGCAGCTTGGGGGGACAGCGCAATCAGCCCCAGCATTTT.

The chain recombines TRBV11-3 with TRBJ2-2; D is perhaps TRBD2 (5 bases). Per germline, CDR1 SGHNT and CDR2 YENEEA. The CDR3 loop spans 13 amino acids. V was shortened by 6 bases and J by 5 bases, with 10 bases between the two germline ends. The CDR3 DNA follows: TGTGCCAGCAGTCATACTAGGACCGGGGAGCTGTTTTTT. It is translated as CASSHTRTGELFF.

The chain combines TRBV5-1 with TRBJ2-2; tentative D call: TRBD1 (6 bases). This CDR3 spans 14 amino acids. Germline assignment: CDR1 SGHRS and CDR2 YFSETQ. With 2 bases removed from V and 3 bases from J, the gap between germline ends came to 8 bases. The CDR3 DNA reads TGCGCCAGCAGCTTCCGGACAGACACCGGGGAGCTGTTTTTT. Translation gives CASSFRTDTGELFF.

The J gene is TRBJ1-2, the V gene TRBV10-3; D possibly corresponds to TRBD1 (5 bases). The V gene lost 6 bases and the J gene lost 4 bases, with 18 bases spanning the gap. The germline V gene has CDR1 ENHRY and CDR2 SYGVKD. CDR3 size: 15 residues. As DNA, the CDR3 is TGTGCCATCAGGAAAGACCTCGGGACGTTCTATGGCTACACCTTC. This encodes CAIRKDLGTFYGYTF.